What follows are 13 T cell receptor beta chains derived from one specimen sequenced in a study of regulatory T cells in long-lasting Graves disease. Arm-PCR of CDR3 regions and iRepertoire HTBI primers were the basis on which TCR beta libraries were built. Via MiXCR, TCRdb re-called the multiplex PCR reads, giving one row per CDR3 protein. The data show a few hundred thousand distinct CDR3 sequences, over 9.5% seen once. This sample's time point: newly diagnosed GD, antithyroid drugs for less than 3 months. The TCR library was made from RNA extracted from PBMCs. This same sample was also taken into another study, of T cells in Graves' hyperthyroidism and ophthalmopathy.

The material was peripheral blood mononuclear cells (PBMCs), obtained at new diagnosis, from a patient treated with antithyroid drugs. The receptors shown here come from a woman under 30 with Graves disease.

The chain has TRBV5-5 and TRBJ1-6; D gene unclear. CDR1 and CDR2 from the germline V gene are SGHKS and YYEKEE (reference sequence). Trimming removed 2 bases at V and 7 bases at J, with 13 bases between. The CDR3 runs to 15 residues. The CDR3, as DNA: TGTGCCAGCAGCTTTCTGTGGGTTGAAAATTCACCCCTCCACTTT. It yields the protein CASSFLWVENSPLHF. Combining the CDR3 with reference TRBV5-5 and TRBJ1-6 gives the whole variable domain DAGVTQSPTHLIKTRGQQVTLRCSPISGHKSVSWYQQVLGQGPQFIFQYYEKEERGRGNFPDRFSARQFPNYSSELNVNALLLGDSALYLCASSFLWVENSPLHFGNGTRLTVT.

Ten or more counts support this clonotype. The V and J genes are TRBV4-1 and TRBJ2-7; no definite D call. The germline CDR1 and CDR2 sequences are MGHRA and YSYEKL. With 1 base removed from V and 0 bases from J, the gap between germline ends came to 7 bases. The CDR3 runs to 14 residues. CDR3 in amino acids: CASSQAEASYEQYF. The DNA for the CDR3 is TGCGCCAGCAGCCAAGCCGAGGCCTCCTACGAGCAGTACTTC.

This clonotype appeared many times. J is TRBJ2-7 and V is TRBV28, with TRBD1 identical over 8 bases. V lost 3 bases and J lost 0; bases outside the gene matches: 10. The CDR3 spans 17 residues. Germline V gene data show CDR1 as MDHEN and CDR2 as SYDVKM. Here the CDR3 reads CASSFTFGTGFSYEQYF. The CDR3, as DNA: TGTGCCAGCAGTTTTACCTTCGGGACAGGATTCTCCTACGAGCAGTACTTC.

There are many counts of this clonotype. This chain uses TRBV7-2 with TRBJ2-1, with 10 bases matching TRBD2. With V trimmed by 4 bases and J by 6 bases, 18 bases remained unmatched. The length of the CDR3 is 19 residues. CDR1 is SGHTA, CDR2 FQGNSA, per germline. CDR3 nucleotides: TGTGCCAGCAGCTCCTCATATTGGGGAGCGGGAGGGGAGGGCAATGAGCAGTTCTTC. This codes for CASSSSYWGAGGEGNEQFF.

This clonotype was recorded many times. The V and J genes are TRBV2 and TRBJ1-5; D not certain. Germline V gives CDR1 SNHLY, CDR2 FYNNEI. This CDR3 region has 13 residues. V lost 7 bases, J lost 6 bases, and 13 bases lay in between. CDR3 coding DNA: TGTGCCAGCACCCCCCACCACATTCAGCCCCAGCATTTT. This sequence encodes CASTPHHIQPQHF. Full variable domain (rest looked up from reference TRBV2 and TRBJ1-5): EPEVTQTPSHQVTQMGQEVILRCVPISNHLYFYWYRQILGQKVEFLVSFYNNEISEKSEIFDDQFSVERPDGSNFTLKIRSTKLEDSAMYFCASTPHHIQPQHFGDGTRLSIL.

This clonotype was counted between two and nine times. The J gene is TRBJ2-1, the V gene TRBV4-2, with unresolved D. V lost 3 bases to trimming and J lost 7 bases, with 10 bases between them. The CDR3 loop spans 13 amino acids. CDR1 and CDR2 from the germline V gene are LGHNA and YNFKEQ. Here the CDR3 DNA reads TGTGCCAGCAGCCAGGCCATAGAGAATGAGCAGTTCTTC. This codes for CASSQAIENEQFF.

The sample holds many counts of this clonotype. The chain has TRBV20-1 and TRBJ2-7, with 8 bases aligning to TRBD2. From germline, CDR1 is DFQATT and CDR2 SNEGSKA (reference sequence). Trimming took 3 bases from V and 3 from J; bases not matched to a gene: 13. This CDR3 region has 16 residues. The CDR3 spells CSARSWMEAGDYEQYF. CDR3 sequence (DNA): TGCAGTGCTAGGTCTTGGATGGAAGCGGGGGACTACGAGCAGTACTTC.

This clonotype was recorded many times. CDR3 sequence: CASSEGGVWNEQYV. The CDR3 nucleotides are TGTGCCAGCAGTGAGGGGGGGGTCTGGAACGAGCAGTACGTC. The chain links TRBV2 to TRBJ2-7; 7 bases map to TRBD2. The germline CDR1 and CDR2 sequences are SNHLY and FYNNEI. Trimming removed 3 bases from V and 5 bases from J; junction bases left unmatched: 7. The CDR3 runs to 14 residues.

The chain is built from TRBV29-1 and TRBJ2-7; the D gene is possibly TRBD1 (5 bases). There are 13 residues in the CDR3. V was pared by 4 bases and J by 0 bases, with 10 bases between. Germline V lookup: CDR1 SQVTM, CDR2 ANQGSEA. The CDR3 bases are TGCAGCGTTGCCTGGGGCCACTCCTACGAGCAGTACTTC. This gives the protein CSVAWGHSYEQYF.

This clonotype came up many times. The chain employs TRBV11-3 and TRBJ2-1, with 10 bases identical to TRBD2. This CDR3 has 15 amino acids. CDR1 and CDR2 from the germline V gene are SGHNT and YENEEA. Unmatched junction bases numbered 5, after V lost 5 bases and J lost 4 bases. In DNA form, the CDR3 reads TGTGCCAGCAGCCTTAGCGGGAGGTCTTACAATGAGCAGTTCTTC. Translating it yields CASSLSGRSYNEQFF.

A note on this clonotype: One base away lies a much larger clone, so this may be a sequencing read error. The CDR3 protein is CTSSLLDGEAFF. DNA for the CDR3: TGTACCAGCAGCTTACTGGACGGTGAAGCTTTCTTT. The V and J genes are TRBV11-2 and TRBJ1-1, with D unclear. Germline CDR1 reads SGHAT; CDR2 reads FQNNGV. The CDR3 loop spans 12 amino acids.

The chain joins TRBV2 to TRBJ2-2; D ambiguous. CDR3 length: 14 amino acids. V was cut by 2 bases and J by 5 bases, with 9 bases left in between. Germline lookup yields CDR1 SNHLY and CDR2 FYNNEI. CDR3 DNA: TGTGCCAGCAGTGAACAGAGATCGACCGGGGAGCTGTTTTTT. Translating it yields CASSEQRSTGELFF.

At least ten counts were recorded for this clonotype. This chain links TRBV12-3 or TRBV12-4 with TRBJ2-6; D perhaps matches TRBD1 (5 bases). The CDR3 length is 16 residues. The germline V and J ends were trimmed by 7 bases and 0 bases, with 13 bases remaining between them. The CDR3 region has the DNA TGTGCCAGCACCTTCACAGGAGTCTCTGGGGCCAACGTCCTGACTTTC. Its translation: CASTFTGVSGANVLTF.